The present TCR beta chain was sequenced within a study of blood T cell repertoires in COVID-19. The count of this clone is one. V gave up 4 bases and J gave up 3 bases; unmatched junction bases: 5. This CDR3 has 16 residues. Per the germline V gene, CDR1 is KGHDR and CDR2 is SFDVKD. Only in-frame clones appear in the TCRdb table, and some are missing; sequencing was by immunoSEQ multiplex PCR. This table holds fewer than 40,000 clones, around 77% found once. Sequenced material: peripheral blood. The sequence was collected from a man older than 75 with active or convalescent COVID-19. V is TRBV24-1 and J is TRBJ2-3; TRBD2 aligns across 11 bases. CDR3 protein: CATSEVAGGPTDTQYF. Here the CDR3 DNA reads TGTGCCACCAGTGAGGTAGCGGGGGGGCCAACAGATACGCAGTATTTT.